Sequencing of this T cell receptor beta chain was carried out in a study of T cell responses to AZD1222 COVID-19 vaccine. Study conclusions and caveats: Spike-spanning, vaccine-associated CD4 TCRs were dominant at 160-218 and 743-854. Sampling captured repertoires only after the peak T cell response. At baseline, seropositivity was found in only a handful of AZD1222 recipients. Nearly half of spike-specific TCRs reportedly target unmutated variant regions.

Trimming cost V 2 bases and J 0 bases, with 10 bases left between them. CDR3 length: 15 residues. CDR1 and CDR2 from the germline V gene are MGHDK and SYGVNS. A note on this clone: No antigen is known for it.

Only in-frame clones appear in the TCRdb table, and some are missing; sequencing was by immunoSEQ multiplex PCR. Altogether approximately 180,000 clones are present, 80% to 95% being singletons, with the ten largest covering less than 11%. The rearrangement links TRBV25-1 to TRBJ1-1; D is uncertain. The sequences come from peripheral blood, collected on day 0 of AZD1222 vaccination. This TCR derives from an adult in good health. This CDR3 is CASSEEGTLNTEAFF. CDR3 in DNA: TGTGCCAGCAGTGAAGAGGGCACTTTGAACACTGAAGCTTTCTTT.